These T cell receptor beta chains were read from a single sample in a study of blood T cell repertoires in COVID-19. The table came from immunoSEQ multiplex PCR; TCRdb's copy has only in-frame clones and leaves some out. The repertoire consists of around 190,000 clones, with about 89% occurring once and the leading ten covering approximately 2.1%. Sequenced sample: peripheral blood. The receptor source for this set is a man aged 18 to 30 who had recovered from COVID-19. Both conserved end residues are part of each CDR3. The D gene is left open where the match is weak. Part of the rows lack a size; the others show once, few, many or a class for expanded clones.

TRBV4-1	.	TRBJ2-7	.	CASSLENSYYEQYF	TGCGCCAGCAGCCTAGAAAACAGTTACTACGAGCAGTACTTC
TRBV18	.	TRBJ2-7	TRBD1	CASQSGQGFYEQYF	TGTGCCAGCCAGTCGGGACAGGGGTTCTACGAGCAGTACTTC
TRBV19	.	TRBJ2-4	TRBD2	CASSTASGAKNIQYF	TGTGCCAGTAGTACCGCTAGCGGGGCCAAAAACATTCAGTACTTC
TRBV9	.	TRBJ2-7	TRBD2	CASSSTSETYEQYF	TGTGCCAGCAGCAGCACTAGCGAGACCTACGAGCAGTACTTC
TRBV10-3	.	TRBJ2-2	TRBD2	CATGTSGTGELFF	TGTGCCACCGGGACTAGCGGCACCGGGGAGCTGTTTTTT
TRBV19	.	TRBJ2-1	TRBD2	CASSWGRAYNEQFF	TGTGCCAGTAGTTGGGGGAGGGCATACAATGAGCAGTTCTTC
TRBV6-5	.	TRBJ2-5	TRBD1	CASRGTGGQETQYF	TGTGCCAGCAGGGGGACAGGGGGGCAAGAGACCCAGTACTTC
TRBV18	once	TRBJ1-5	.	CASSPGFLGPQHF	TGTGCCAGCTCACCTGGCTTCCTTGGCCCCCAGCATTTT
TRBV4-3	.	TRBJ1-4	.	CASSQVMGVREKLFF	TGCGCCAGCAGCCAAGTTATGGGAGTGAGGGAAAAACTGTTTTTT
TRBV28	.	TRBJ2-2	TRBD2	CASSLTSGSNTGELFF	TGTGCCAGCAGCCTAACTAGCGGGAGTAACACCGGGGAGCTGTTTTTT
TRBV5-1	.	TRBJ1-2	.	CASSLPPEESNTF	TGCGCCAGCAGCTTACCCCCGGAGGAGTCGAACACCTTC
TRBV27	.	TRBJ2-7	TRBD1	CASTPGGTGAYEQYF	TGTGCCAGCACTCCAGGGGGGACAGGGGCCTACGAGCAGTACTTC
TRBV6-2/TRBV6-3	.	TRBJ1-2	.	CASSYSGTPAF	TGTGCCAGCAGTTACTCTGGGACACCAGCTTTC
TRBV29-1	.	TRBJ1-4	.	CSALVGVRNEKLFF	TGCAGCGCCCTTGTGGGCGTTAGGAATGAAAAACTGTTTTTT
TRBV7-2	.	TRBJ1-4	.	CASSFGGALEKLFF	TGTGCCAGCAGCTTTGGAGGGGCGCTTGAAAAACTGTTTTTT
TRBV28	.	TRBJ2-1	TRBD2	CASSAAGSRVLEQFF	TGTGCCAGCAGCGCAGCGGGATCTAGAGTCCTCGAGCAGTTCTTC
TRBV11-2	.	TRBJ2-6	.	CASSLRGSGANVLTF	TGTGCCAGCAGCCTCAGGGGCTCTGGGGCCAACGTCCTGACTTTC
TRBV18	once	TRBJ1-2	TRBD1	CASSPVRQGADIF	TGTGCCAGCTCACCTGTGAGACAGGGGGCAGATATCTTC
TRBV5-1	.	TRBJ2-7	TRBD2	CASSPAPSGSSLVYEQYF	TGCGCCAGCAGCCCCGCTCCTAGCGGGAGTTCTCTGGTATACGAGCAGTACTTC
TRBV9	once	TRBJ2-5	TRBD2	CASSVSTSGKYQETQYF	TGTGCCAGCAGCGTCTCGACTAGCGGGAAGTACCAAGAGACCCAGTACTTC
TRBV4-1	.	TRBJ2-2	.	CASSQEPPTAAANTGELFF	TGCGCCAGCAGCCAAGAACCCCCCACTGCGGCCGCGAACACCGGGGAGCTGTTTTTT
TRBV24-1	.	TRBJ2-5	.	CATGLASQETQYF	TGTGCCACCGGTTTAGCGTCCCAAGAGACCCAGTACTTC
TRBV6-7	.	TRBJ1-2	TRBD1	CASSYSTGEIGYTF	TGTGCCAGCAGTTACTCGACAGGGGAAATCGGCTACACCTTC
TRBV7-2	.	TRBJ1-4	TRBD1	CASSRGRGYNEKLFF	TGTGCCAGCAGTCGGGGCAGGGGGTACAATGAAAAACTGTTTTTT
TRBV12-5	.	TRBJ2-5	.	CASGPGEGETQYF	TGTGCTAGTGGCCCAGGGGAGGGCGAGACCCAGTACTTC
TRBV9	once	TRBJ1-1	.	CASSVAGGREAFF	TGTGCCAGCAGCGTAGCCGGGGGGCGTGAAGCTTTCTTT
TRBV7-6	.	TRBJ2-1	TRBD2	CASSSSGRYNEQFF	TGTGCCAGCAGCTCCAGCGGGAGGTACAATGAGCAGTTCTTC
TRBV5-1	.	TRBJ2-7	TRBD2	CASSWGGSSYEQYF	TGCGCCAGCTCTTGGGGGGGGAGCTCCTACGAGCAGTACTTC
TRBV5-1	once	TRBJ2-1	.	CASTLDSSSYNEQFF	TGCGCCAGCACCCTGGACAGCAGCTCCTACAATGAGCAGTTCTTC